Below, one T cell receptor beta chain is given with its context. Its antigen is unidentified. This record comes from a study of CD8+CD57+ T cells in acquired aplastic anemia. Study details: On average, sorted CD4+ and CD8+ cells gave 2.5 to 4 ug of DNA. Healthy donors yielded 9 million to 14 million CD4+ cell reads on average. Study-level points and caveats: Nearly 30 CD8+ CDR3 sequences were shared between patients and controls. Researchers reported that CD8+ Simpson's diversity was not significantly different in patients versus controls.

Germline V gene data show CDR1 as DFQATT and CDR2 as SNEGSKA (reference sequence). Trimming at V came to 6 bases and at J to 7 bases, leaving 5 bases not matched to a gene. This CDR3 is built from 12 residues. Profiles of TCR beta VDJ and CDR3 were generated from a genomic DNA template. TCRdb recomputed calls from the reads with MiXCR, one row per CDR3 protein. Of 35,000 to 45,000 distinct CDR3 sequences in the sample, 75% to 85% were seen once. The J gene is TRBJ2-7, the V gene TRBV20-1; 11 bases agree with TRBD1. The sequencing sample was made of sorted CD4+, CD8+, or CD8+CD57+ T cells (not recorded which) from PBMCs. The sequence derives from a human donor in good health, serving as a control. CDR3 in DNA: TGCAGTGCCGGACAGGGGGCGTTTGAGCAGTACTTC. As protein: CSAGQGAFEQYF.